This T cell receptor beta chain came from a study of PD-L1 blockade in urothelial cancer. Here immunoSEQ multiplex PCR was the method, and the copy in TCRdb shows in-frame clones only, minus some. The profile covers about 40,000 clones, with 75% to 90% appearing a single time and over 20% taken by the ten largest. V gave up 1 base and J gave up 5 bases, with 6 bases separating them. CDR3 size: 12 residues. CDR1 and CDR2 (germline): GTSNPN, SVGIG (reference sequence). Stated time point: peripheral blood 6 weeks after treatment start. This chain uses TRBV30 with TRBJ1-3; TRBD1 might be the D (5 bases). The sequence was collected from a man in his fifties or sixties with urothelial cancer. Sequencing used PBMCs, obtained around atezolizumab (anti-PD-L1) treatment. CDR3 loop: CAWSADRNTIYF. The CDR3 DNA reads TGTGCCTGGAGTGCGGACAGAAACACCATATATTTT.